Below are 15 T cell receptor beta chains sequenced from a single sample in a study of metastatic and nonmetastatic thyroid tumors. TCRdb reprocessed the PCR reads via MiXCR. Altogether about 6,400 clones are present, 32% being singletons, with the ten largest covering under 45%. Thyroid surgery took place with no prior treatment in any patient. Sequences were obtained from tumor tissue. These receptors all come from a female donor with papillary thyroid cancer or a benign thyroid nodule (not recorded which). Some clones in this sample may be carry-over from other donors' samples.

This clone is termed medium-sized. The CDR3 DNA follows: TGCGCCAGCAGTGAGACTAGCGGGAGATTAGAGACCCAGTACTTC. Amino acid sequence: CASSETSGRLETQYF. The chain combines TRBV10-2 with TRBJ2-5; 11 nucleotides match TRBD2. From germline, CDR1 is WSHSY and CDR2 SAAADI. The CDR3 is 15 amino acids. The junction had 3 bases not matched to a gene; V was cut back by 2 bases and J by 4 bases.

The rearrangement uses TRBV20-1 and TRBJ2-2, with 10 nucleotides matching TRBD2. Germline loops: CDR1 DFQATT, CDR2 SNEGSKA (reference sequence). This CDR3 has 14 amino acids. With 1 base clipped from V and 4 bases from J, the junction kept 0 bases outside the gene matches. The CDR3 DNA reads as TGCAGTGCTAGAGGACTAGCGGGCACCGGGGAGCTGTTTTTT. It translates to CSARGLAGTGELFF.

The CDR3 bases are TGTGCCAGCCACTTGGACAGGGGGACAGATACGCAGTATTTT. It codes for CASHLDRGTDTQYF. The gene calls are TRBV2 and TRBJ2-3; 10 bases map to TRBD1. The CDR3 is 14 residues long. Germline CDR1 is SNHLY and CDR2 is FYNNEI. V shed 8 bases and J 3 bases; nucleotides not matched to a gene: 5.

The gene calls are TRBV9 and TRBJ2-2; 7 bases match TRBD1. V gave up 3 bases and J gave up 8 bases; unmatched junction bases: 10. CDR1 and CDR2 (germline): SGDLS, YYNGEE. The CDR3 totals 15 residues. CDR3 coding DNA: TGTGCCAGCAGCGAGAACGACAGGGCGAGTGGGGAGCTGTTTTTT. Translating it yields CASSENDRASGELFF.

The chain recombines TRBV30 with TRBJ1-4; D is undetermined. V lost 1 base and J lost 1, with 7 bases in between. Germline CDR1 GTSNPN, CDR2 SVGIG (reference sequence). The CDR3 extends over 14 amino acids. In nucleotides, the CDR3 is TGTGCCTGGAGTGGAGCGGAAACTAATGAAAAACTGTTTTTT. Translation: CAWSGAETNEKLFF.

Remarks on this clone: A much larger clonotype is one base distant, so this may be a read error. The chain carries TRBV4-2 and TRBJ2-5; 8 bases are shared with TRBD1. Per germline, CDR1 LGHNA and CDR2 YNFKEQ. The CDR3 contains 17 residues. The J segment lost 5 bases and the V segment lost 4 bases, leaving 15 bases of the junction unmatched. CDR3 in DNA: TGTGCCAGCAGCCCAAGATCGAGGACAGGGTGGTCCGAGACCCAGTACTTC. This encodes CASSPRSRTGWSETQYF.

This clone has only one observation. The rearrangement links TRBV5-1 to TRBJ1-5; unclear D gene. The germline gives CDR1 SGHRS, CDR2 YFSETQ. Trimming took 1 base from V and 7 from J, leaving 6 bases between them. CDR3 length: 12 residues. CDR3: CASSLTGQPQHF. In nucleotides, the CDR3 is TGCGCCAGCAGCTTGACGGGCCAGCCCCAGCATTTT.

As for this clone: A junction boundary mismatches the germline segment, possibly from a read error. This chain links TRBV15 with TRBJ2-2, with D possibly matching TRBD1 (7 bases). This CDR3 contains 16 residues. The germline CDR1 and CDR2 sequences are LNHNV and YYDKDF (reference sequence). The CDR3 coding sequence is TGTGCCACCAGCGCAGGGGGGAGGCCTAACACCGGGGAGCTTTTTTTT. This translates into CATSAGGRPNTGELFF.

By sample share, this clone is medium-sized. This rearrangement joins TRBV12-3 or TRBV12-4 to TRBJ2-5, with D maybe TRBD2 (6 bases). Deletions cut 1 base from V and 4 bases from J, with 10 bases between. The CDR3 sequence is 14 residues long. The CDR3 region has the DNA TGTGCCAGCAGTTTAGATGGGGGGTCAGAGACCCAGTACTTC. This sequence encodes CASSLDGGSETQYF.

This clone was counted at least ten times. The rearrangement joins TRBV7-9 to TRBJ2-2; no clear D gene. The CDR3 length is 13 residues. The V gene's germline CDR1 is SEHNR and CDR2 FQNEAQ (reference sequence). V was shortened by 3 bases and J by 6 bases, with 8 bases between the two germline ends. CDR3 bases: TGTGCCAGCAGCTTGGTGACCTCCGGGGAGCTGTTTTTT. Translating it yields CASSLVTSGELFF.

A single count supports this clone. The conserved phenylalanine or tryptophan is not found at the CDR3 terminus, so this likely reflects a read error. This rearrangement joins TRBV5-1 to TRBJ2-7, with D perhaps matching TRBD1 or TRBD2 (6 bases each). This CDR3 has 14 amino acids. Germline V gene data show CDR1 as SGHRS and CDR2 as YFSETQ. The V gene lost 1 base and the J gene lost 4 bases, with 12 bases spanning the gap. As DNA, the CDR3 is TGCGCCAGCAGCTTGTTGGGGGGCCCTTACGAGCAGTACTTG. Translation gives CASSLLGGPYEQYL.

The CDR3 bases are TGTGCCAGCTCACCCCGATTGGGGGAGTTCTATGGCTACACCTTC. Translation: CASSPRLGEFYGYTF. The rearrangement links TRBV18 to TRBJ1-2; a possible D gene is TRBD1 (5 bases). Per germline, CDR1 KGHSH and CDR2 LQKENI. This CDR3 is built from 15 residues. Trimming stripped 3 bases from V and 4 bases from J, with 15 bases between.

This clone was counted many times. This chain links TRBV9 with TRBJ2-3; D not certain. With 4 bases removed from V and 0 bases from J, the gap between germline ends came to 3 bases. The germline CDR1 and CDR2 sequences are SGDLS and YYNGEE. The CDR3 covers 12 residues. The CDR3 DNA sequence: TGTGCCAGCAGCCCCAGCACAGATACGCAGTATTTT. It yields the protein CASSPSTDTQYF.

This clone was seen many times. The chain couples TRBV2 to TRBJ1-4; tentative D call: TRBD1 (6 bases). The CDR3 spans 15 residues. Between the trimmed V and J ends, which lost 4 bases and 7 bases, there was a span of 16 bases. The germline V gene encodes CDR1 SNHLY and CDR2 FYNNEI. Here the CDR3 reads CASSARGAGVEKLFF. The CDR3 DNA sequence: TGTGCCAGCAGTGCGCGGGGGGCTGGGGTTGAAAAACTGTTTTTT.

By sample share, this clone is medium-sized (0.01 to 0.1%). CDR3: CASSPPWERIYEQYF. CDR3 coding DNA: TGTGCCAGCAGTCCTCCATGGGAGCGGATCTACGAGCAGTACTTC. J is TRBJ2-7 and V is TRBV28; tentative D call: TRBD2 (5 bases). CDR1 MDHEN and CDR2 SYDVKM come from the germline V gene. CDR3 size: 15 residues. V was cut by 5 bases and J by 3 bases, with 17 bases left in between.